Included here is one T cell receptor beta chain sequence, with context. Its target is unknown. This sample stems from a study of a mutant IDH1 vaccine in newly diagnosed glioma. The overall study: Most patients had radiochemotherapy with temozolomide before enrollment; others had one alone.

Clones were read by immunoSEQ multiplex PCR, and TCRdb kept only the in-frame ones, dropping some. The sample comprises tens of thousands of clones, roughly 89% of which are singletons, and approximately 20% rests with the top ten. Findings and caveats of the study: Researchers report vaccine-induced immune responses in 93.3% of patients.

The time point was: baseline, week 1 (first vaccination visit). Treatment reported: pre-vaccination baseline after standard-of-care therapy. Astrocytomas that were new, WHO grade 3 or 4, IDH1-mutant and ATRX-lost were present in the donors. Sequenced material: PBMCs, taken from a glioma patient treated with radiotherapy, temozolomide or both. The TCR originated in a man between 18 and 35 years old with glioma.

CDR3 sequence: CASAPGRQETQYF. The CDR3 DNA is TGTGCCAGCGCTCCCGGGAGGCAAGAGACCCAGTACTTC. J is TRBJ2-5 and V is TRBV6-5, with 7 nucleotides matching TRBD2. CDR3 length: 13 amino acids. Per germline, CDR1 MNHEY and CDR2 SVGAGI. V gave up 8 bases and J gave up 2 bases; unmatched junction bases: 5.